This entry concerns a single T cell receptor (beta chain). Its antigen is unknown. Expressed TCRB transcripts were sequenced, since all the RNA that had been isolated was reverse transcribed. This table comes from immunoSEQ multiplex PCR, and its TCRdb copy is limited to in-frame clones, with some not included. The sample gives around 100,000 clones, around 30% of which show up once; about 0.57% is in the top ten. This CDR3 region has 15 residues. CDR1 and CDR2 (germline): SGHRS, YFSETQ. V lost 2 bases to trimming and J lost 1 base, with 9 bases between them. The data were taken from a study of beta chain features in type 1 diabetes. Whole-study results and caveats: Among patients with Type 1 diabetes, TCRB CDR3s were moderately but significantly shorter in every one of the four CD4+ subsets.

This clonotype originated in a woman between 18 and 29 years old with type 1 diabetes. The gene calls are TRBV5-1 and TRBJ2-2; D not resolved. The specimen was central memory CD4+ T cells from blood. The CDR3 is CASSFNLRNTGELFF. CDR3 nucleotide sequence: TGCGCCAGCAGCTTCAATCTACGGAACACCGGGGAGCTGTTTTTT.